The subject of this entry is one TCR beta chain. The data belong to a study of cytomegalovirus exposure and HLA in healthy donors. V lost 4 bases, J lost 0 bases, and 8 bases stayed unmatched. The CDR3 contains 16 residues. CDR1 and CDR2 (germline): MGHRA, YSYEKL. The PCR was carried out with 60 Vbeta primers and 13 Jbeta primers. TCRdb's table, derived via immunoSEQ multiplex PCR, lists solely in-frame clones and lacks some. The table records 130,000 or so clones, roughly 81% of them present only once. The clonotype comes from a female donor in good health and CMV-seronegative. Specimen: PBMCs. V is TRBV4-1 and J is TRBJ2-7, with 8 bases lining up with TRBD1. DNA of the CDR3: TGCGCCAGCAGCCGGGAAGGACAGGGAACCTCCTACGAGCAGTACTTC. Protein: CASSREGQGTSYEQYF.